This record concerns one T cell receptor beta chain sequence. The antigen is unknown. This specimen comes from a study of T cell repertoires in ileal Crohn's disease. Study-level results: All patients with clonality above 26.8% had endoscopic recurrence.

The V gene lost 1 base and the J gene lost 6 bases, with 10 bases spanning the gap. This CDR3 has 14 amino acids. CDR1 MNHNS and CDR2 SASEGT come from the germline V gene. Profiling relied on immunoSEQ multiplex PCR, and the TCRdb table lists in-frame clones only, not all of them. The sample lists roughly 14,000 clones, approximately 81% seen once, with 6.5% in the top ten. What was sequenced was ileal tissue. The clonotype comes from an adult with Crohn's disease. The genes are TRBV6-1 and TRBJ2-1, with D hard to call. In nucleotides, the CDR3 is TGTGCCAGCAGTGAAGGGGTAGCTGGCAATGAGCAGTTCTTC. Amino acids: CASSEGVAGNEQFF.